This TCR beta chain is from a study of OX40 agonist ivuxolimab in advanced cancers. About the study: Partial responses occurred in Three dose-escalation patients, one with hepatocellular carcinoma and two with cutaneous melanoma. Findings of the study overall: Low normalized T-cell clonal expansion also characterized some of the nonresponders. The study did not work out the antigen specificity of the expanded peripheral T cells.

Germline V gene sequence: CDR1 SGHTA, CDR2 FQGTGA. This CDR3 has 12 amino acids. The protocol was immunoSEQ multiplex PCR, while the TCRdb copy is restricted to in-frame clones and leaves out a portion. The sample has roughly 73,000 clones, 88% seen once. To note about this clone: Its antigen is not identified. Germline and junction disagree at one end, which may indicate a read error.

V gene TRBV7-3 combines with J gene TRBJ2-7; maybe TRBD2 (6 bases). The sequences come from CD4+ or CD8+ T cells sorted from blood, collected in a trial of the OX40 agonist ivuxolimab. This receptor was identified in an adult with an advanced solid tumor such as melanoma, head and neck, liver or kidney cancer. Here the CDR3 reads CASSLAGGYTDF. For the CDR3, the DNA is TGTGCCAGCAGCTTAGCCGGGGGATACACGGACTTC.